This T cell receptor beta chain was retrieved from a study of shared clonotypes between healthy human individuals. The CDR3 covers 16 residues. CDR1 is LNHDA and CDR2 is SQIVND in the germline V gene (reference sequence). V was pared by 5 bases and J by 10 bases, with 24 bases between. Findings and limits, study-wide: Represented genetic and exposure-history diversity was restricted by having few donors. Specimens sampled were limited to blood, with tissue repertoires likely differing.

Regarding this clone: As yet, its antigen is unknown.

TCRdb's table, derived via immunoSEQ multiplex PCR, lists solely in-frame clones and lacks some. The table shows roughly 450,000 clones, with 79% occurring only once. Nashville, Tennessee was home to all donors, who were Caucasian adults. The sequenced sample was PBMCs. This sequence joins TRBV19 and TRBJ2-1; no definite D call. The clonotype originates from a woman between 40 and 50 years old in good health. Some clones in this sample may be carry-over from other donors' samples. Here the CDR3 reads CASSAALRLLNGEQFF. The CDR3 bases are TGTGCCAGTAGTGCCGCCCTGCGGCTACTAAACGGGGAGCAGTTCTTC.